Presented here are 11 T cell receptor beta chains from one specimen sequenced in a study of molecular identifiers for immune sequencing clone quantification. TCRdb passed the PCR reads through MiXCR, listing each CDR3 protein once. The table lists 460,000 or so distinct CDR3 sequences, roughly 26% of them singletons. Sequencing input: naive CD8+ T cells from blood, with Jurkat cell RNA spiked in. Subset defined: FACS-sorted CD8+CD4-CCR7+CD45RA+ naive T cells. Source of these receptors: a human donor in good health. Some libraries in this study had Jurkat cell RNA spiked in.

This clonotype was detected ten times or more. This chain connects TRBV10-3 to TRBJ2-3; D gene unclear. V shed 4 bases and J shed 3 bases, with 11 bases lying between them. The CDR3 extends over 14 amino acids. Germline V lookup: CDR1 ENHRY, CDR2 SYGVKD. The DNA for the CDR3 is TGTGCCATCAGTGCCGGCCCTGAAACAGATACGCAGTATTTT. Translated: CAISAGPETDTQYF.

The CDR3 nucleotides are TGTGCCAGCAGCCGGACAGTGGCCGGTGAGCAGTTCTTC. This gives the protein CASSRTVAGEQFF. V gene TRBV12-3 or TRBV12-4 combines with J gene TRBJ2-1; perhaps TRBD1 as D (6 bases). The CDR3 is 13 residues long. Trimming cost V 6 bases and J 9 bases, with 15 bases left between them.

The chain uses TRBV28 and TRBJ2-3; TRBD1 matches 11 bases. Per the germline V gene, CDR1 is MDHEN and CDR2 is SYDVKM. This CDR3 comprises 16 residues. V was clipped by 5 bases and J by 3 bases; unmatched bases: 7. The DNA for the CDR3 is TGTGCCAGCAGTCTCCGGACAGGGGGCGTAACAGATACGCAGTATTTT. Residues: CASSLRTGGVTDTQYF.

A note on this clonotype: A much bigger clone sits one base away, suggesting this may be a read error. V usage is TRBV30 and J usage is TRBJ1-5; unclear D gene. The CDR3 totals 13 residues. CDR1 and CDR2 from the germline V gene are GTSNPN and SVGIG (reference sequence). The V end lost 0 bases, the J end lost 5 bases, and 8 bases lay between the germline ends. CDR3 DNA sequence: TGTGCCTGGAGTGTAGACTCTTATCAGCCCCAGCATTTT. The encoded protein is CAWSVDSYQPQHF.

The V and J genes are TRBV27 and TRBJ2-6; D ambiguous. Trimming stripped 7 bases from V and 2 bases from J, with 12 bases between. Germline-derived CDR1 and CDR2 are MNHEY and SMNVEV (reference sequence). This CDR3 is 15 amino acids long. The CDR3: CASTPGVAGANVLTF. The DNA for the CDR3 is TGTGCCAGCACCCCCGGAGTTGCTGGGGCCAACGTCCTGACTTTC.

CDR3 region: CASSPEWLETQYF. In DNA form, the CDR3 reads TGTGCCAGCAGCCCTGAATGGCTAGAGACCCAGTACTTC. This chain uses TRBV11-2 with TRBJ2-5; D uncertain. The CDR3 runs to 13 residues. V lost 5 bases to trimming and J lost 4 bases, with 11 bases between them. The germline V gene encodes CDR1 SGHAT and CDR2 FQNNGV.

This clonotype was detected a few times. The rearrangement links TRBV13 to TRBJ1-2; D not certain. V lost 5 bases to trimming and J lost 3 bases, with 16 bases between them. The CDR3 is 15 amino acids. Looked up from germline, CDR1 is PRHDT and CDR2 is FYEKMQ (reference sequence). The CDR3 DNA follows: TGTGCCAGCAGCAACACGGAAAGGTCCTACTATGGCTACACCTTC. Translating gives CASSNTERSYYGYTF.

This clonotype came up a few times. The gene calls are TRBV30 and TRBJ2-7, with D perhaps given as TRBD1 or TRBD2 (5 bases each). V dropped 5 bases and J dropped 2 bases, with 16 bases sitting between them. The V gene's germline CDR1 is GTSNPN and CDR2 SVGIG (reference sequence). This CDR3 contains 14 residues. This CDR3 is CAWAGADNTYEQYF. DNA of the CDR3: TGTGCCTGGGCCGGGGCGGACAATACCTACGAGCAGTACTTC.

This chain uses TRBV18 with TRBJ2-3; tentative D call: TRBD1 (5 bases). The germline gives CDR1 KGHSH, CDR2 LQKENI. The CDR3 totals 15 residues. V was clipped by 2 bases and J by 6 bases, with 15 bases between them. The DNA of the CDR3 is TGTGCCAGCTCACCATTTGGGGCAGGTTCGGATACGCAGTATTTT. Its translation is CASSPFGAGSDTQYF.

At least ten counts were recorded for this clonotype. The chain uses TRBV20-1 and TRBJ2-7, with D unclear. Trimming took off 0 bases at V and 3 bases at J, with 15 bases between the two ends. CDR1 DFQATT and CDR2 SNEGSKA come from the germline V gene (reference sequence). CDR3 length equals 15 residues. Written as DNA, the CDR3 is TGCAGTGCTAGAGATGGCAATAGCCCCCTCTACGAGCAGTACTTC. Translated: CSARDGNSPLYEQYF.

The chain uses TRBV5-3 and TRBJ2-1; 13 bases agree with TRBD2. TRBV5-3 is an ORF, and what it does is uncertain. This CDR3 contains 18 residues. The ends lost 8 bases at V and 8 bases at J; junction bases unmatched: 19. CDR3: CASSGRLAGGPILDEQFF. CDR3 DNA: TGTGCCAGCAGCGGACGACTAGCGGGGGGTCCCATATTAGATGAGCAGTTCTTC.